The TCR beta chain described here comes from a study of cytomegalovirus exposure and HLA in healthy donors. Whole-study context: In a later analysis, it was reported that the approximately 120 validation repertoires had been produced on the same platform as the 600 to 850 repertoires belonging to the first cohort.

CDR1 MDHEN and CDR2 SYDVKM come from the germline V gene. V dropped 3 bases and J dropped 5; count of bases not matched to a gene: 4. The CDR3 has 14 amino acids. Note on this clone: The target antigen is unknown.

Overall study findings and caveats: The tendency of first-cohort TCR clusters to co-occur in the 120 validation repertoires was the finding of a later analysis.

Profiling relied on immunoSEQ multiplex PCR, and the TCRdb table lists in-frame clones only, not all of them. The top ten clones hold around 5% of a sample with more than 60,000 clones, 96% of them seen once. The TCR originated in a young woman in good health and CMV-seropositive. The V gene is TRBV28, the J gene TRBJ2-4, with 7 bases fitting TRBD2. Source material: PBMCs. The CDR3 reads CASSFRGGQNIQYF. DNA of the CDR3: TGTGCCAGCAGTTTCCGGGGAGGGCAAAACATTCAGTACTTC.